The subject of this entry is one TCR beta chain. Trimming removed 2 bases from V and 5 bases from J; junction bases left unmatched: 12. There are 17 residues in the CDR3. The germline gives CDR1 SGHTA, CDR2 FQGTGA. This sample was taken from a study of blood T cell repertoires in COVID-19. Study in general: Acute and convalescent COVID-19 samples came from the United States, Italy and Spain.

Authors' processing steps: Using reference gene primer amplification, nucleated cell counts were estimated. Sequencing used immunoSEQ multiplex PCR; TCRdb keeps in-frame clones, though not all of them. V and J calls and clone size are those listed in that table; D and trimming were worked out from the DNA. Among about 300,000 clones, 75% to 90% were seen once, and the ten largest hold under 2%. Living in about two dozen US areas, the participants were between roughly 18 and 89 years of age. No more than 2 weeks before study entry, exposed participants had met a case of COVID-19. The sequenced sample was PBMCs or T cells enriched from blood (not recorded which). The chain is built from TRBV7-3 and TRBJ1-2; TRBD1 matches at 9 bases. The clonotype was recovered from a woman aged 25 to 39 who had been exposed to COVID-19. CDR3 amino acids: CASSLGTGYNLGYGYTF. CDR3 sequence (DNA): TGTGCCAGCAGCTTAGGGACAGGGTACAATTTAGGGTATGGCTACACCTTC.